Listed here are 30 T cell receptor beta chains from one sample, sequenced in a study of cytomegalovirus exposure and HLA in healthy donors. With 60 Vbeta and 13 Jbeta primers, the PCR was carried out. The method was immunoSEQ multiplex PCR; TCRdb's version includes in-frame clones alone and lacks a portion of them. The table lists some 65,000 clones, 75% of them singletons, with around a quarter in the top ten. Sequenced material: PBMCs. These receptors all stem from a middle-aged woman in good health and CMV-seropositive.

The chain recombines TRBV30 with TRBJ2-3; tentative D call: TRBD2 (5 bases). The CDR3 runs 16 residues. Deletions cut 5 bases from V and 4 bases from J, with 22 bases between. The V gene's germline CDR1 is GTSNPN and CDR2 SVGIG (reference sequence). In DNA form, the CDR3 reads TGTGCCTGGCGTGGTGGGAGACATTTGCCGGCAGATACGCAGTATTTT. Protein product: CAWRGGRHLPADTQYF.

This clone appeared a few times. Here the CDR3 DNA reads TGTGCCAGCAGCTTAGATGGTGGGCATGGCTACACCTTC. Translated: CASSLDGGHGYTF. V usage is TRBV7-9 and J usage is TRBJ1-2; D not resolved. The V gene's germline CDR1 is SEHNR and CDR2 FQNEAQ (reference sequence). The V and J ends lost 1 base and 6 bases respectively, with 9 bases between them. The CDR3 has 13 residues.

This chain uses TRBV7-6 with TRBJ1-1; 8 bases align to TRBD1. V was pared by 2 bases and J by 4 bases, with 3 bases of the junction left unmatched. CDR1 is SGHVS and CDR2 is FNYEAQ in the germline V gene. The CDR3 runs 14 residues. The CDR3 spells CASSLQGASTEAFF. Here the CDR3 DNA reads TGTGCCAGCAGCTTACAGGGGGCGAGCACTGAAGCTTTCTTT.

This clone was detected only a few times. V and J are TRBV7-8 and TRBJ1-1; the D is unclear. V lost 3 bases to trimming and J lost 5 bases, with 10 bases between them. The CDR3 has 13 residues. Germline values: CDR1 SGHVS, CDR2 FQNEAQ. The CDR3 DNA sequence: TGTGCCAGCAGCTTTGCGGATGGGACTGAAGCTTTCTTT. The encoded protein is CASSFADGTEAFF. Together with reference TRBV7-8 and TRBJ1-1, the CDR3 gives the full variable domain: GAGVSQSPRYKVAKRGQDVALRCDPISGHVSLFWYQQALGQGPEFLTYFQNEAQLDKSGLPSDRFFAERPEGSVSTLKIQRTQQEDSAVYLCASSFADGTEAFFGQGTRLTVV.

The chain employs TRBV5-4 and TRBJ2-7; D might be TRBD2 (6 bases). The CDR3 has 14 residues. The ends were cut back, 4 bases at V and 2 bases at J, with 13 bases in the middle. The V gene's germline CDR1 is SGHNT and CDR2 YYREEE (reference sequence). The DNA for the CDR3 is TGTGCCAGCAGCCCCGGGACTGCAACCTACGAGCAGTACTTC. Its protein product is CASSPGTATYEQYF.

This clone showed up just a few times. The V and J genes are TRBV7-2 and TRBJ2-7; D uncertain. The V end was cut by 4 bases, the J end by 3 bases, with 10 bases between. This CDR3 is 13 amino acids long. Germline V lookup: CDR1 SGHTA, CDR2 FQGNSA. The DNA for the CDR3 is TGTGCCAGCAGCTCCCGAGGCGGCTACGAGCAGTACTTC. Translated, it gives CASSSRGGYEQYF.

This clone was seen a handful of times. This chain joins TRBV5-5 and TRBJ1-1; D unresolved. In germline, CDR1 is SGHKS, CDR2 YYEKEE (reference sequence). This CDR3 is built from 13 residues. Trimming shortened V by 7 bases and J by 0 bases, and 10 bases separated the two germline ends. In nucleotides, the CDR3 is TGTGCCAGCTTTGGCAATCTGAACACTGAAGCTTTCTTT. This codes for CASFGNLNTEAFF.

The chain is built from TRBV5-1 and TRBJ2-1; maybe TRBD2 (6 bases). The CDR3 is 15 residues long. Germline V gene lookup returns CDR1 SGHRS and CDR2 YFSETQ. The germline V and J ends were trimmed by 0 bases and 3 bases, with 10 bases remaining between them. CDR3 sequence: CASSLEVGGYNEQFF. CDR3 DNA: TGCGCCAGCAGCTTGGAGGTCGGGGGCTACAATGAGCAGTTCTTC. Based on the CDR3 plus reference TRBV5-1 and TRBJ2-1, the full variable domain is KAGVTQTPRYLIKTRGQQVTLSCSPISGHRSVSWYQQTPGQGLQFLFEYFSETQRNKGNFPGRFSGRQFSNSRSEMNVSTLELGDSALYLCASSLEVGGYNEQFFGPGTRLTVL.

The CDR3 DNA is TGTGCCAGTAGTGATCCGGGGAGGACTGAAGCTTTCTTT. Encoded protein: CASSDPGRTEAFF. This sequence joins TRBV19 and TRBJ1-1, with D unresolved. Trimming pared 5 bases from V and 5 bases from J, leaving 12 bases between. This CDR3 region has 13 residues. CDR1 is LNHDA, CDR2 SQIVND, per germline (reference sequence).

The gene calls are TRBV5-1 and TRBJ2-5; TRBD2 is a possible D gene (5 bases). Germline CDR1 and CDR2: SGHRS and YFSETQ. Trimming took off 4 bases at V and 5 bases at J, with 15 bases between the two ends. The CDR3 length is 14 residues. In nucleotides, the CDR3 is TGCGCCAGCAGCCTCTCGGGATTTGGGGAGACCCAGTACTTC. Residues: CASSLSGFGETQYF.

The chain has TRBV19 and TRBJ2-3; TRBD1 agrees at 7 bases. Germline values: CDR1 LNHDA, CDR2 SQIVND (reference sequence). The V segment lost 5 bases and the J segment 4 bases; nucleotides outside the gene matches: 12. There are 16 residues in the CDR3. CDR3 residues: CASSSRNRGLADTQYF. The CDR3 coding sequence is TGTGCCAGTAGTTCCCGAAACAGGGGTTTGGCAGATACGCAGTATTTT.

The chain carries TRBV7-6 and TRBJ2-7; maybe TRBD1 (6 bases). Germline V gene lookup returns CDR1 SGHVS and CDR2 FNYEAQ. CDR3 length: 15 amino acids. The V gene lost 2 bases and the J gene lost 1 base, with 12 bases spanning the gap. CDR3 protein: CASSLRQASSYEQYF. The DNA of the CDR3 is TGTGCCAGCAGCTTACGACAGGCCTCATCCTACGAGCAGTACTTC. Full variable domain (missing parts from reference TRBV7-6 and TRBJ2-7): GAGVSQSPRYKVTKRGQDVALRCDPISGHVSLYWYRQALGQGPEFLTYFNYEAQQDKSGLPNDRFSAERPEGSISTLTIQRTEQRDSAMYRCASSLRQASSYEQYFGPGTRLTVT.

The chain joins TRBV7-9 to TRBJ2-7; the D gene is possibly TRBD2 (6 bases). Germline values: CDR1 SEHNR, CDR2 FQNEAQ (reference sequence). The CDR3 has 14 amino acids. V gave up 2 bases and J gave up 5 bases, with 13 bases separating them. This CDR3 reads CASSLRSGGNEQYF. In DNA form, the CDR3 reads TGTGCCAGCAGCTTAAGATCCGGGGGTAACGAGCAGTACTTC.

V and J are TRBV6-1 and TRBJ1-2; D gene uncertain. The ends were cut back, 0 bases at V and 6 bases at J, with 11 bases in the middle. The germline gives CDR1 MNHNS, CDR2 SASEGT. CDR3 length: 14 residues. CDR3 amino acids: CASSEALQTNGYTF. DNA of the CDR3: TGTGCCAGCAGTGAAGCGCTTCAGACTAATGGCTACACCTTC.

The rearrangement joins TRBV27 to TRBJ1-2, with D possibly TRBD1 on 6 matching bases. The germline V gene encodes CDR1 MNHEY and CDR2 SMNVEV (reference sequence). V lost 8 bases and J lost 2, with 12 bases in between. This CDR3 spans 13 amino acids. The CDR3 DNA reads as TGTGCCAGCGCCCCTAGGGGGAACTATGGCTACACCTTC. Translation gives CASAPRGNYGYTF.

The chain is built from TRBV5-1 and TRBJ1-1; D remains ambiguous. Germline V CDR1 and CDR2: SGHRS, YFSETQ. The length of the CDR3 is 16 residues. V lost 2 bases and J lost 2, with 16 bases in between. CDR3 nucleotide sequence: TGCGCCAGCAGCTTTGTCGAGTTCGAGGGCAACACTGAAGCTTTCTTT. This codes for CASSFVEFEGNTEAFF. Full variable domain (missing parts from reference TRBV5-1 and TRBJ1-1): KAGVTQTPRYLIKTRGQQVTLSCSPISGHRSVSWYQQTPGQGLQFLFEYFSETQRNKGNFPGRFSGRQFSNSRSEMNVSTLELGDSALYLCASSFVEFEGNTEAFFGQGTRLTVV.

This clone was recorded once. V is TRBV19 and J is TRBJ2-1; 15 bases align to TRBD2. CDR1 and CDR2 from the germline V gene are LNHDA and SQIVND (reference sequence). The CDR3 consists of 15 residues. The V and J ends lost 6 bases and 4 bases, in that order; junction bases with no gene match: 1. The CDR3 protein is CASSGTSGGYNEQFF. DNA for the CDR3: TGTGCCAGTAGCGGGACTAGCGGGGGGTACAATGAGCAGTTCTTC.

The chain couples TRBV9 to TRBJ2-1; 7 nucleotides match TRBD2. The CDR3 is made up of 15 amino acids. Germline V gene data show CDR1 as SGDLS and CDR2 as YYNGEE. The V and J ends lost 0 bases and 4 bases, in that order; junction bases with no gene match: 4. The CDR3 is CASSVGGGIYNEQFF. CDR3 nucleotides: TGTGCCAGCAGCGTAGGCGGGGGAATTTACAATGAGCAGTTCTTC.

This clone was seen just once. The J gene is TRBJ1-1, the V gene TRBV30; 7 nucleotides align to TRBD1. V lost 3 bases, J lost 2 bases, and 3 bases stayed unmatched. Germline V gene lookup returns CDR1 GTSNPN and CDR2 SVGIG (reference sequence). CDR3 size: 13 residues. DNA of the CDR3: TGTGCCTGGAGGACAGGGCCCAACACTGAAGCTTTCTTT. This translates into CAWRTGPNTEAFF.

The chain uses TRBV25-1 and TRBJ2-1; a possible D gene is TRBD1 (6 bases). CDR1 is MGHDK, CDR2 SYGVNS, per germline. V lost 10 bases and J 4 bases, leaving 20 bases between the germline ends. This CDR3 is 15 amino acids long. In DNA, the CDR3 is TGTGCCACCCAGTCACAGGGAACGAGTTACAATGAGCAGTTCTTC. Its translation is CATQSQGTSYNEQFF.

The rearrangement joins TRBV4-1 to TRBJ2-1; 10 bases line up with TRBD2. J was trimmed by 1 base and V by 1 base; bases with no gene match: 10. The CDR3 has 19 amino acids. The germline CDR1 and CDR2 sequences are MGHRA and YSYEKL. In DNA form, the CDR3 reads TGCGCCAGCAGCCAAGTTCCCAGCGGGGGGGCCGGTTCCTACAATGAGCAGTTCTTC. This gives the protein CASSQVPSGGAGSYNEQFF.

CDR3 nucleotide sequence: TGTGCCAGCAGCGTCGAGGCGGCAGGGACAGGAAACACCATATATTTT. It is translated as CASSVEAAGTGNTIYF. This chain connects TRBV9 to TRBJ1-3, with a possible D match to TRBD1 (6 bases). V was cut by 2 bases and J by 4 bases, with 16 bases left in between. The V gene's germline CDR1 is SGDLS and CDR2 YYNGEE. This CDR3 has 16 residues. Full variable domain (remainder filled in from reference TRBV9 and TRBJ1-3): DSGVTQTPKHLITATGQRVTLRCSPRSGDLSVYWYQQSLDQGLQFLIQYYNGEERAKGNILERFSAQQFPDLHSELNLSSLELGDSALYFCASSVEAAGTGNTIYFGEGSWLTVV.

Comment on this clone: Germline is not matched at one junction end, which may reflect a read error. The same CDR3 is also encoded by other DNA sequences in this sample. V usage is TRBV30 and J usage is TRBJ2-7, with 9 bases lining up with TRBD1. The CDR3 has 14 amino acids. Germline CDR1 is GTSNPN and CDR2 is SVGIG (reference sequence). The CDR3 bases are TGTGCCTGGAGGGGGGGGACAGGGACTTACGAGCAATACTTC. This encodes CAWRGGTGTYEQYF.

This clone was recorded a few times. Different DNA sequences within this sample yield the same CDR3. The V and J genes are TRBV5-6 and TRBJ2-7; TRBD1 is a possible D gene (6 bases). Germline lookup yields CDR1 SGHDT and CDR2 YYEEEE. The CDR3 is 13 amino acids. V lost 1 base, J lost 6 bases, and 11 bases lay in between. As DNA, the CDR3 is TGTGCCAGCAGCTTGACAGGGCCGGGCGAGCAGTACTTC. This codes for CASSLTGPGEQYF.

The CDR3 nucleotides read TGTGCCAGCAGTCGGGACTTCTACACCGGGGAGCTGTTTTTT. It is translated as CASSRDFYTGELFF. The chain joins TRBV6-5 to TRBJ2-2; D perhaps matches TRBD2 (6 bases). This CDR3 is 14 amino acids long. V shed 5 bases and J shed 3 bases, with 10 bases lying between them. CDR1 is MNHEY and CDR2 is SVGAGI in the germline V gene.

This clone appeared a few times. The chain combines TRBV5-1 with TRBJ1-4, with TRBD1 matching over 7 bases. CDR1 and CDR2 from the germline V gene are SGHRS and YFSETQ. Trimming took 4 bases from V and 6 from J; bases not matched to a gene: 6. The CDR3 is 14 residues long. The CDR3 DNA is TGCGCCAGCAGCCTCGGACAGGCCCATGAAAAACTGTTTTTT. Translated: CASSLGQAHEKLFF.

This clone was seen only a few times. V is TRBV6-5 and J is TRBJ1-1; the D gene is possibly TRBD1 (6 bases). Trimming stripped 5 bases from V and 2 bases from J, with 12 bases between. Germline V gene lookup returns CDR1 MNHEY and CDR2 SVGAGI. This CDR3 spans 14 amino acids. The CDR3 DNA reads TGTGCCAGCAGTCCACAGGGTATAAACACTGAAGCTTTCTTT. It translates to CASSPQGINTEAFF.

J is TRBJ2-7 and V is TRBV6-1, with TRBD1 matching over 8 bases. Per germline, CDR1 MNHNS and CDR2 SASEGT. The ends lost 5 bases at V and 1 base at J; junction bases unmatched: 4. The CDR3 runs to 14 residues. CDR3 nucleotides: TGTGCCAGCAGTTTCGGACAGGGTTCCTACGAGCAGTACTTC. Translating it yields CASSFGQGSYEQYF.

The gene calls are TRBV15 and TRBJ1-2; a weak D match, TRBD1 (6 bases). Trimming pared 3 bases from V and 7 bases from J, leaving 18 bases between. The CDR3 is 15 amino acids. CDR1 and CDR2 from the germline V gene are LNHNV and YYDKDF (reference sequence). The CDR3 DNA reads as TGTGCCACCAGCAGCCCCCCAGGGGACGGGCTTGGCTACACCTTC. This encodes CATSSPPGDGLGYTF. Variable domain in full (rest from reference TRBV15 and TRBJ1-2): DAMVIQNPRYQVTQFGKPVTLSCSQTLNHNVMYWYQQKSSQAPKLLFHYYDKDFNNEADTPDNFQSRRPNTSFCFLDIRSPGLGDTAMYLCATSSPPGDGLGYTFGSGTRLTVV.

The chain joins TRBV19 to TRBJ1-5, with D possibly matching TRBD1 (6 bases). Germline CDR1 is LNHDA and CDR2 is SQIVND (reference sequence). The V end was cut by 9 bases, the J end by 3 bases, with 15 bases between. This CDR3 has 14 amino acids. DNA for the CDR3: TGTGCCAGGCACTGGACAGAGAACAATCAGCCCCAGCATTTT. This translates into CARHWTENNQPQHF.